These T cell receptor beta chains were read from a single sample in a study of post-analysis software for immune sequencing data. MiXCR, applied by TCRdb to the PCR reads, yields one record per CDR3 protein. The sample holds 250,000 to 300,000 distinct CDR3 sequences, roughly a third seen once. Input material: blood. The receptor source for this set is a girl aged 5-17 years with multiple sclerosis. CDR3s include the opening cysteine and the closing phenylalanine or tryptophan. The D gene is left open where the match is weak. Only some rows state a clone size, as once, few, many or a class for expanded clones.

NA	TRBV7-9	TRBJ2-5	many	CASSLRTGQETQYF	TGTGCCAGCAGCCTAAGGACGGGCCAAGAGACCCAGTACTTC
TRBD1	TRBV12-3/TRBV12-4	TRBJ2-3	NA	CASSFEAGGWGGADTQYF	TGTGCCAGCAGTTTTGAGGCAGGGGGCTGGGGAGGCGCAGATACGCAGTATTTT
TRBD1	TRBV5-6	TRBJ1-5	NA	CASSFAGGRGQPQHF	TGTGCCAGCAGCTTCGCAGGGGGCCGGGGGCAGCCCCAGCATTTT
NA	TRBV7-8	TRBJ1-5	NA	CASSLGPPGQPQHF	TGTGCCAGCAGCTTAGGTCCCCCCGGGCAGCCCCAGCATTTT
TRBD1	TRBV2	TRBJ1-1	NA	CASNQGEGTEAFF	TGTGCCAGCAATCAGGGGGAGGGCACTGAAGCTTTCTTT
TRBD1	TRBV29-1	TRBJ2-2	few	CSVSPGTGLKNTGELFF	TGCAGCGTATCCCCCGGGACAGGCCTGAAGAACACCGGGGAGCTGTTTTTT
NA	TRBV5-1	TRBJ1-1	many	CASSASELNTEAFF	TGCGCCAGCAGCGCCTCAGAGCTGAACACTGAAGCTTTCTTT
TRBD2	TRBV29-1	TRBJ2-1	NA	CSVERTRDPYNEQFF	TGCAGCGTTGAACGGACTAGGGACCCCTACAATGAGCAGTTCTTC
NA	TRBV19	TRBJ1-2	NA	CASTFDGLGGYTF	TGTGCCAGTACCTTCGACGGATTAGGGGGCTACACCTTC
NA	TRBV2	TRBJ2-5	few	CASSVGKGPGTQYF	TGTGCCAGCAGTGTGGGAAAAGGTCCGGGGACCCAGTACTTC
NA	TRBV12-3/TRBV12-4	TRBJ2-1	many	CATTPGGLGNEQFF	TGTGCCACGACCCCGGGGGGCCTCGGCAATGAGCAGTTCTTC
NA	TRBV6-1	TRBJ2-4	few	CASSEMRYNEQYF	TGTGCCAGCAGTGAAATGCGGTACAATGAGCAGTACTTC
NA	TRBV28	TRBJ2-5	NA	CVSSQEGHSSQETQYF	TGTGTCAGCAGCCAAGAGGGGCATTCGTCCCAAGAGACCCAGTACTTC
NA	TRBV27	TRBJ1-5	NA	CASSYGGGPNQPQHF	TGTGCCAGCAGTTACGGGGGGGGGCCCAATCAGCCCCAGCATTTT
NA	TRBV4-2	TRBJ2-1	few	CASSHNTPYNEQFF	TGTGCCAGCAGCCATAACACGCCCTACAATGAGCAGTTCTTC
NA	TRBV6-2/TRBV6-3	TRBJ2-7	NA	CASSYSMGTGSYEQYF	TGTGCCAGCAGTTACTCGATGGGGACCGGCTCCTACGAGCAGTACTTC
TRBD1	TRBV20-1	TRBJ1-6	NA	CSAGGQGGNSPRHF	TGCAGTGCTGGGGGACAGGGAGGTAATTCACCCCGCCACTTT
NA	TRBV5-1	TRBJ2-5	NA	CASSNSVQETQYF	TGCGCCAGCAGTAACTCGGTCCAAGAGACCCAGTACTTC
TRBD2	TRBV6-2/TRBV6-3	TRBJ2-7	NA	CASRGGSYNEQYF	TGTGCCAGTCGTGGCGGGAGCTACAATGAGCAGTACTTC
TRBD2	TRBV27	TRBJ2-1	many	CASSTGLAGAGSEQFF	TGTGCCAGCAGTACGGGCCTAGCGGGGGCGGGGAGTGAGCAGTTCTTC
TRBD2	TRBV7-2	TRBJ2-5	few	CASSLLAGGYNEQYF	TGTGCCAGCAGCTTACTAGCGGGAGGCTACAATGAGCAGTACTTC
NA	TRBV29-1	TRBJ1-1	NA	CSGTHGGRVTEAFF	TGCAGCGGGACGCACGGGGGGCGTGTCACTGAAGCTTTCTTT
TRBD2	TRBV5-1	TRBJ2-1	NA	CASSFTSGTRRGYNEQFF	TGCGCCAGCAGCTTTACTAGCGGGACCAGGAGGGGCTACAATGAGCAGTTCTTC
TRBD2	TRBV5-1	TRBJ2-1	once	CASSLASGRLDEQFF	TGCGCCAGCAGCTTGGCTAGCGGGAGGTTGGATGAGCAGTTCTTC
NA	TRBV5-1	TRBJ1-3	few	CASSLTGTNGNTIYF	TGCGCCAGCAGCTTGACAGGGACGAATGGAAACACCATATATTTT
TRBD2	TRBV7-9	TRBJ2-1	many	CASSSPGLAGGYNEQFF	TGTGCCAGCAGCTCTCCGGGACTAGCGGGAGGCTACAATGAGCAGTTCTTC
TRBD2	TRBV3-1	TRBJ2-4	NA	CASSQGGTSGSFQYF	TGTGCCAGCAGCCAAGGGGGGACTAGCGGGAGTTTTCAGTACTTC
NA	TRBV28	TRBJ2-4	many	CASGGPKNIQYF	TGTGCCAGCGGGGGGCCCAAAAACATTCAGTACTTC
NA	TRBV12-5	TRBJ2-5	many	CASAPDSRWETQYF	TGTGCTAGTGCCCCGGACAGCCGGTGGGAGACCCAGTACTTC
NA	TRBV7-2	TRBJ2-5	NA	CTSSNTQELQETQYF	TGTACCAGCAGCAACACGCAGGAACTCCAAGAGACCCAGTACTTC
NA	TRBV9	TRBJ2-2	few	CASSVRDSGELFF	TGTGCCAGCAGCGTACGGGACTCCGGGGAGCTGTTTTTT
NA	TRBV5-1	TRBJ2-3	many	CASSLSASTDTQYF	TGCGCCAGCAGCTTGTCGGCCAGTACAGATACGCAGTATTTT
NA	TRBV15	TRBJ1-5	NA	CATSRDGAGGQPQHF	TGTGCCACCAGCAGAGATGGGGCGGGGGGCCAGCCCCAGCATTTT
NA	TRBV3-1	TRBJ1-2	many	CASSQGAVYGYTF	TGTGCCAGCAGCCAAGGGGCGGTTTATGGCTACACCTTC
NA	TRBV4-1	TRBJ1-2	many	CASSQGGQFNYGYTF	TGCGCCAGCAGCCAAGGGGGGCAGTTTAACTATGGCTACACCTTC
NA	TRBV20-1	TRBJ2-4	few	CSARDRLNIQYF	TGCAGTGCTAGAGATCGGCTCAACATTCAGTACTTC
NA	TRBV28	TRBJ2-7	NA	CASSLLGPGGKYEQYF	TGTGCCAGCAGTTTATTGGGGCCAGGGGGGAAGTACGAGCAGTACTTC
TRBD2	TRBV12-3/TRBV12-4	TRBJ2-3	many	CASSIAGAPDTQYF	TGTGCCAGCAGTATAGCGGGAGCCCCAGATACGCAGTATTTT
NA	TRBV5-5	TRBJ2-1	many	CASSFPILEQFF	TGTGCCAGCAGCTTCCCTATTCTGGAGCAGTTCTTC
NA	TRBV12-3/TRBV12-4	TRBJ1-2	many	CASSFVNYGYTF	TGTGCCAGCAGTTTTGTGAACTATGGCTACACCTTC
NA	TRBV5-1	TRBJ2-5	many	CASSPGAGELETQYF	TGCGCCAGCAGCCCCGGGGCCGGGGAATTAGAGACCCAGTACTTC
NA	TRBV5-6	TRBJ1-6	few	CASSLVGIPLHF	TGTGCCAGCAGCTTGGTCGGCATACCCCTCCACTTT
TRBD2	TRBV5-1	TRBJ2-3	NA	CASSPWGTRESTDTQYF	TGCGCCAGCAGCCCCTGGGGGACTAGGGAGAGCACAGATACGCAGTATTTT
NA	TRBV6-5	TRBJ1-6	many	CASTYSLSSYNSPLHF	TGTGCCAGCACCTACAGTCTCAGCTCCTATAATTCACCCCTCCACTTT
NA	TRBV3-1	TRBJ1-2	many	CASSQHRISHGYTF	TGTGCCAGCAGCCAACACAGGATATCTCATGGCTACACCTTC